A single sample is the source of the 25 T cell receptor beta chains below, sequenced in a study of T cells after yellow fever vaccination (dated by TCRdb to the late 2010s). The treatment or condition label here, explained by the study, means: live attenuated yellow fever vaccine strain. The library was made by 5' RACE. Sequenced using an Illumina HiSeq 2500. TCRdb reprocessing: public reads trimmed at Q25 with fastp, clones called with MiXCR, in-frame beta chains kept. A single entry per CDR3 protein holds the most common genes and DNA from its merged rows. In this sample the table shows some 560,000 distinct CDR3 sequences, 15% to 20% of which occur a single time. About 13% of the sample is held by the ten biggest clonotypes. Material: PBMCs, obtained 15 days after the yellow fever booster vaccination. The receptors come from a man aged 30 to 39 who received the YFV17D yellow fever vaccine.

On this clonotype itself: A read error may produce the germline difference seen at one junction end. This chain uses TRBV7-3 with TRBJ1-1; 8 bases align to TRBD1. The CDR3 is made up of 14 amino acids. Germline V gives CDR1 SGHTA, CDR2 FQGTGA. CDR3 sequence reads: CASSITGGSAEAFF. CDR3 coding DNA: TGTGCCAGCAGCATAACAGGGGGAAGCGCTGAAGCTTTCTTT.

The CDR3 sequence: CASRGGGQGNGYTF. The CDR3 region has the DNA TGTGCCAGCAGGGGAGGGGGACAGGGTAACGGCTACACCTTC. The V gene is TRBV12-3 or TRBV12-4, the J gene TRBJ1-2; 9 positions match TRBD1. V trimming: 6 bases; J trimming: 8 bases; junction bases outside the gene matches: 10. The CDR3 consists of 14 residues.

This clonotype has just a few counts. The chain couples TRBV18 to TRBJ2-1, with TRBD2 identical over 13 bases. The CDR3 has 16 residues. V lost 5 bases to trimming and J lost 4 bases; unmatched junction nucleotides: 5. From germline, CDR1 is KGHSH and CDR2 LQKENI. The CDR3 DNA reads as TGTGCCAGCTCAACCGGGACTAGCGGGAAGTACAATGAGCAGTTCTTC. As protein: CASSTGTSGKYNEQFF.

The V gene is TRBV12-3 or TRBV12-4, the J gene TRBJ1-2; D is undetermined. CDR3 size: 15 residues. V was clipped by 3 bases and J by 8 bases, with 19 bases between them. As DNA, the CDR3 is TGTGCCAGCAGTTTCAAAGGCCGTTCGAACGGGGGCTACACCTTC. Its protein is CASSFKGRSNGGYTF.

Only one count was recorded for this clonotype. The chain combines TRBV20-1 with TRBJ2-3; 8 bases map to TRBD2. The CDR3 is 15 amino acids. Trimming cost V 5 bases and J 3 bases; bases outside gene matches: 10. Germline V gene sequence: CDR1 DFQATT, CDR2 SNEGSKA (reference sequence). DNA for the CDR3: TGCAGTGCTCTCTCGGGACTAGAGGCAACAGATACGCAGTATTTT. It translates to CSALSGLEATDTQYF.

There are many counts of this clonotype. CDR3 residues: CASSPLTSGSSYNEQFF. Here the CDR3 DNA reads TGTGCCAGCAGCCCCTTGACTAGCGGAAGCTCCTACAATGAGCAGTTCTTC. V is TRBV7-3 and J is TRBJ2-1, with 9 bases identical to TRBD2. Germline V gene lookup returns CDR1 SGHTA and CDR2 FQGTGA. The junction had 8 bases not matched to a gene; V was cut back by 5 bases and J by 0 bases. This CDR3 has 17 amino acids. The full variable domain, in which reference TRBV7-3 and TRBJ2-1 provide the parts outside the CDR3, is GAGVSQTPSNKVTEKGKYVELRCDPISGHTALYWYRQSLGQGPEFLIYFQGTGAADDSGLPNDRFFAVRPEGSVSTLKIQRTERGDSAVYLCASSPLTSGSSYNEQFFGPGTRLTVL.

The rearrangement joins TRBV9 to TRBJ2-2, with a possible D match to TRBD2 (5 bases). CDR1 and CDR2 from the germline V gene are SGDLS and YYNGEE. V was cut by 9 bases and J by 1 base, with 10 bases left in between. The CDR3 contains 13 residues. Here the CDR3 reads CATGSGNTGELFF. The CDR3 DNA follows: TGTGCCACCGGAAGCGGGAACACCGGGGAGCTGTTTTTT.

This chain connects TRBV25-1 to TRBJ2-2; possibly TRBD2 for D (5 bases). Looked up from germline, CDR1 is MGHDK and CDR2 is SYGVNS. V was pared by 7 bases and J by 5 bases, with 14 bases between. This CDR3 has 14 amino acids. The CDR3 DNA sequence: TGTGCCAGCAAGACGGACGGAGGTACCGGGGAGCTGTTTTTT. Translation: CASKTDGGTGELFF. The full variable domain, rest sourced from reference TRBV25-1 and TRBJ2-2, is EADIYQTPRYLVIGTGKKITLECSQTMGHDKMYWYQQDPGMELHLIHYSYGVNSTEKGDLSSESTVSRIRTEHFPLTLESARPSHTSQYLCASKTDGGTGELFFGEGSRLTVL.

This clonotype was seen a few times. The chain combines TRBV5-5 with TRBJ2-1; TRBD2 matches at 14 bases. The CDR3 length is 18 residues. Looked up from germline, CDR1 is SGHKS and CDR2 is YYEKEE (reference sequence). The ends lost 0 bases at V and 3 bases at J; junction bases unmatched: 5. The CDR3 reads CASSLAGTSGRDYNEQFF. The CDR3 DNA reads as TGTGCCAGCAGCTTGGCCGGGACTAGCGGGAGAGACTACAATGAGCAGTTCTTC.

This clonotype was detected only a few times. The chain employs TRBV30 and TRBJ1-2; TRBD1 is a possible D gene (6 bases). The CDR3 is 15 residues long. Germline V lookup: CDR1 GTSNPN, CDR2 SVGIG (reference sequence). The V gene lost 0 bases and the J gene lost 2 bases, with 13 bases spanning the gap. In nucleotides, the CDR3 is TGTGCCTGGAGTGTATTGGGGGCCGCGAACTATGGCTACACCTTC. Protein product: CAWSVLGAANYGYTF. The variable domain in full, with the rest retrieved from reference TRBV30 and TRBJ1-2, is SQTIHQWPATLVQPVGSPLSLECTVEGTSNPNLYWYRQAAGRGLQLLFYSVGIGQISSEVPQNLSASRPQDRQFILSSKKLLLSDSGFYLCAWSVLGAANYGYTFGSGTRLTVV.

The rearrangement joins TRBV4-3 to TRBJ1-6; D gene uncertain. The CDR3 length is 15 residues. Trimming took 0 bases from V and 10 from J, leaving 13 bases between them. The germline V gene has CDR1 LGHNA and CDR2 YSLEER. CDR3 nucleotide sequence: TGCGCCAGCAGCCAAGATTCCCCATATTCCTCACCCCTCCACTTT. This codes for CASSQDSPYSSPLHF.

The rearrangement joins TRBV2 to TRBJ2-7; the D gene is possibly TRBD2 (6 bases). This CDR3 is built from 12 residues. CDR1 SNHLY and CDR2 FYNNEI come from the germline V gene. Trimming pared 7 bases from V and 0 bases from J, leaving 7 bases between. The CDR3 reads CASTGDSYEQYF. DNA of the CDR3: TGTGCCAGCACGGGGGACTCCTACGAGCAGTACTTC.

The CDR3 spells CASSLWVAGDRPLGEQYF. CDR3 DNA sequence: TGTGCCAGCAGCTTGTGGGTAGCGGGAGATAGGCCCCTAGGGGAGCAGTACTTC. The chain employs TRBV5-6 and TRBJ2-7; 9 nucleotides align to TRBD2. In germline, CDR1 is SGHDT, CDR2 YYEEEE. The CDR3 spans 18 residues. V lost 1 base to trimming and J lost 7 bases; unmatched junction nucleotides: 18. Drawing the rest from reference TRBV5-6 and TRBJ2-7, the complete variable domain is DAGVTQSPTHLIKTRGQQVTLRCSPKSGHDTVSWYQQALGQGPQFIFQYYEEEERQRGNFPDRFSGHQFPNYSSELNVNALLLGDSALYLCASSLWVAGDRPLGEQYFGPGTRLTVT.

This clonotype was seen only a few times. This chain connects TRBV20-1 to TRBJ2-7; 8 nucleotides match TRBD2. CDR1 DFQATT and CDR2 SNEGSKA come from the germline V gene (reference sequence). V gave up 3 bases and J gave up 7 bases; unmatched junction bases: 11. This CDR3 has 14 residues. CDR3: CSASYSSGSGEQYF. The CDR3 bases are TGCAGTGCTAGTTATTCTAGCGGGTCAGGGGAGCAGTACTTC.

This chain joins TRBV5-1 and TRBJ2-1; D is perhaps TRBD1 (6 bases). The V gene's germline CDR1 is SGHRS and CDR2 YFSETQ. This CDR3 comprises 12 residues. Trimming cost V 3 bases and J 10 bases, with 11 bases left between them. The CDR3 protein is CASSWSRGEQFF. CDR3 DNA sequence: TGCGCCAGCAGCTGGTCTAGGGGGGAGCAGTTCTTC.

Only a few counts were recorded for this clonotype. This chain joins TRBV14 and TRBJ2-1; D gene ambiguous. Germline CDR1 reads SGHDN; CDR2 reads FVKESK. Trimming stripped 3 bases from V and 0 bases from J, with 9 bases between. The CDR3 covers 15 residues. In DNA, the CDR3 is TGTGCCAGCAGCCACCACAGAAGCTCCTACAATGAGCAGTTCTTC. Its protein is CASSHHRSSYNEQFF.

CDR3 nucleotides: TGCGCCAGCAGACCAGGGGACTCTGGAAACACCATATATTTT. It translates to CASRPGDSGNTIYF. The rearrangement joins TRBV5-1 to TRBJ1-3; TRBD1 is a possible D gene (6 bases). The CDR3 loop spans 14 amino acids. The germline V and J ends were trimmed by 5 bases and 0 bases, with 9 bases remaining between them. Germline CDR1 and CDR2: SGHRS and YFSETQ.

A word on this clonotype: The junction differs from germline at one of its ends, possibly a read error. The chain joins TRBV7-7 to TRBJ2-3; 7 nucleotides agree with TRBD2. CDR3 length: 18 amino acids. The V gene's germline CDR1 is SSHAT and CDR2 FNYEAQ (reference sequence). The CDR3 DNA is TGTGCTAGCAGCTTACGACCCCCGGGCGGGAGTCCCCAAGATACGCAGTATTTT. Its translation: CASSLRPPGGSPQDTQYF.

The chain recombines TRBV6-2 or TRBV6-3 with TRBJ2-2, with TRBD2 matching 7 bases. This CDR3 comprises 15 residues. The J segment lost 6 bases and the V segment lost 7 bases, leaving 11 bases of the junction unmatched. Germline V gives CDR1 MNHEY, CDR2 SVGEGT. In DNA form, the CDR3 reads TGTGCCAGCACCTTCGGGACTAAAGAGGCCGGGGAGCTGTTTTTT. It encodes CASTFGTKEAGELFF.

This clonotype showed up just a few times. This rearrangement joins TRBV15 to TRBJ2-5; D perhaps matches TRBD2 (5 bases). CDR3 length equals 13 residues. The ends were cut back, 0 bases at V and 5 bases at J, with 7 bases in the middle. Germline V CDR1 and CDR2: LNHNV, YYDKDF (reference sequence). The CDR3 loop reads CATSRDRGETQYF. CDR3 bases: TGTGCCACCAGCAGAGATCGAGGGGAGACCCAGTACTTC.

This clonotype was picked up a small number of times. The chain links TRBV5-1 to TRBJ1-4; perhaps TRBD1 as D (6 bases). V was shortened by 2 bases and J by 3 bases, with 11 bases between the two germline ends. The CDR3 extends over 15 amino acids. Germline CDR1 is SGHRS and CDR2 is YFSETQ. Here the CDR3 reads CASSLGQTSNEKLFF. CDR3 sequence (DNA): TGCGCCAGCAGCTTAGGACAGACTTCTAATGAAAAACTGTTTTTT.

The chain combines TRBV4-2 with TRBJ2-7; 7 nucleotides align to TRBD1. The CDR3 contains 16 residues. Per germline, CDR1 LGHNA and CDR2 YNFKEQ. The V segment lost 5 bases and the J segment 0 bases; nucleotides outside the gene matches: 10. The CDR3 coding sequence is TGTGCCAGCAGCGTCCAAACCGGGACAGTCTCCTACGAGCAGTACTTC. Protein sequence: CASSVQTGTVSYEQYF.

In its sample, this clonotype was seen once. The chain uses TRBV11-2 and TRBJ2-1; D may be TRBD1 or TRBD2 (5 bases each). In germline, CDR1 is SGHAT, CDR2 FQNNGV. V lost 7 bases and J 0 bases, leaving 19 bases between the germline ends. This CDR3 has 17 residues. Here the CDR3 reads CASTTFPVGDSYNEQFF. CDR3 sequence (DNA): TGTGCCAGCACCACCTTCCCGGTGGGGGACTCCTACAATGAGCAGTTCTTC.

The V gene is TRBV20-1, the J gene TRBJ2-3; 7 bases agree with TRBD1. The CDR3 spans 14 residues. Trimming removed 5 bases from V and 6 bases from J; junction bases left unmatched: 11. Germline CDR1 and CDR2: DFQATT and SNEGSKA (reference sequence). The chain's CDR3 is CSAYYTGAVDTQYF. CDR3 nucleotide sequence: TGCAGTGCTTACTATACAGGGGCCGTTGATACGCAGTATTTT.

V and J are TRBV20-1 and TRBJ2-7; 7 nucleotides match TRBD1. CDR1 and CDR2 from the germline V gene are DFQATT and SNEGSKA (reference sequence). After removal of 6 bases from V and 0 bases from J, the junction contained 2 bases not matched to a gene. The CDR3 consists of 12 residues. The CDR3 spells CSANRGSYEQYF. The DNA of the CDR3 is TGCAGTGCAAACAGGGGCTCCTACGAGCAGTACTTC.